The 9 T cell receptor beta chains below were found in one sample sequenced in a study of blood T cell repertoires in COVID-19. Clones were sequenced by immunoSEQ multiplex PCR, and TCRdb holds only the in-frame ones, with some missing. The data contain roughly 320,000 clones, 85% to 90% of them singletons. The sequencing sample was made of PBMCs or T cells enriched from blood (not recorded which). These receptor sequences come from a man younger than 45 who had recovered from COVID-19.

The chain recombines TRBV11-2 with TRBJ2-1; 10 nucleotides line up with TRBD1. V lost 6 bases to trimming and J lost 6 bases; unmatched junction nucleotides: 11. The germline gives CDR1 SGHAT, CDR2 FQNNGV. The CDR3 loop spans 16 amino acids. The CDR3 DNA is TGTGCCAGCAGTTCGATGACCGGGACAGGGGTCAATGAGCAGTTCTTC. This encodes CASSSMTGTGVNEQFF.

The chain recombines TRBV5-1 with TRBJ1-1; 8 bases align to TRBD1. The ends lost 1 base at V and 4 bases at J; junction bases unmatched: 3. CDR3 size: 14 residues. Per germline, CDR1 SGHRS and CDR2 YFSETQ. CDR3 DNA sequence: TGCGCCAGCAGCTTGCACAGGGGGACCACTGAAGCTTTCTTT. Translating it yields CASSLHRGTTEAFF.

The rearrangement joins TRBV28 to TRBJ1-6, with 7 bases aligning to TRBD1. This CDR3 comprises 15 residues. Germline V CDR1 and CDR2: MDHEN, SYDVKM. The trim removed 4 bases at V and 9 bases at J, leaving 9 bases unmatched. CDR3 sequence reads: CASSSGTARSSPLHF. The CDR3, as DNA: TGTGCCAGCAGTTCCGGGACAGCGAGAAGTTCACCCCTCCACTTT.

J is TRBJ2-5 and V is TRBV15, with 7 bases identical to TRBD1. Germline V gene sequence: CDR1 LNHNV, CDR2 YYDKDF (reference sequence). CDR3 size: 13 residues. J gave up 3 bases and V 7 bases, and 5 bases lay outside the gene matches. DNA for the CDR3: TGTGCCACCAACAGGGGCCGAGAAGAGACCCAGTACTTC. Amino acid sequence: CATNRGREETQYF.

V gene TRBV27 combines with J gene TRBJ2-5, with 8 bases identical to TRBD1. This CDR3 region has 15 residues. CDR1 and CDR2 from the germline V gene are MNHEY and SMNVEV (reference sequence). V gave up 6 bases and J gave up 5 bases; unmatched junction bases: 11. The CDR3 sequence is CASRDRTGSRETQYF. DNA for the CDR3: TGTGCCAGCAGAGATAGGACAGGGTCGCGGGAGACCCAGTACTTC.

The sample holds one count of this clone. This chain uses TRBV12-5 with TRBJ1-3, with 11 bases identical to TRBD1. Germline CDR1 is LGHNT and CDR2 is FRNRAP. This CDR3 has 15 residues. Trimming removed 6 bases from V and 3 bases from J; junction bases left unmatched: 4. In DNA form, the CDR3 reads TGTGCTAGTGGCCCGGACAGGGGGCATGGAAACACCATATATTTT. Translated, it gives CASGPDRGHGNTIYF.

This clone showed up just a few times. CDR3 protein: CASSFTENTEAFF. The CDR3 DNA reads TGTGCCAGCAGTTTCACAGAGAACACTGAAGCTTTCTTT. V is TRBV12-3 or TRBV12-4 and J is TRBJ1-1; D not certain. V was shortened by 3 bases and J by 1 base, with 6 bases between the two germline ends. This CDR3 spans 13 amino acids.

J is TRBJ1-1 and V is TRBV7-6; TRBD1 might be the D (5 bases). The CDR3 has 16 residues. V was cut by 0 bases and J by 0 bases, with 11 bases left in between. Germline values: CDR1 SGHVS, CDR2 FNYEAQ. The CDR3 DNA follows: TGTGCCAGCAGCTTAGCGGCGGAGACAGTGAACACTGAAGCTTTCTTT. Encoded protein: CASSLAAETVNTEAFF.

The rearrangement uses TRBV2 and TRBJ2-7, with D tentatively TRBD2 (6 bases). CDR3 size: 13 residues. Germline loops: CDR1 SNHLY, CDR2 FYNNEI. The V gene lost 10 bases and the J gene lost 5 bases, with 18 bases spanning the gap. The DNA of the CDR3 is TGTGCCACCTTAGGGCAGGGACTGAACGAGCAGTACTTC. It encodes CATLGQGLNEQYF.